The 28 T cell receptor beta chains below were found in one sample sequenced in a study of T cells expressing NK-cell markers. TCRdb reanalyzed the 5' RACE reads, giving one entry per CDR3 protein sequence and no DNA. This sample contains about 440,000 distinct CDR3 sequences. The sample taken for sequencing was blood T cells: a sorted CD56 or NKG2C T cell subset, CD4+ or CD8+ T cells, or bulk PBMC T cells (not recorded which). These receptors all come from a woman between 18 and 69 years old in good health.

This chain joins TRBV29-1 and TRBJ2-7; TCRdb's D call, TRBD2, is unchecked because there is no DNA. This CDR3 spans 14 amino acids. CDR1 SQVTM and CDR2 ANQGSEA come from the germline V gene. CDR3 residues: CSVEAGGPSYEQYF.

This chain links TRBV6-4 with TRBJ1-1; TCRdb's D gene call, TRBD1, goes unchecked for lack of DNA. The CDR3 is made up of 16 amino acids. Germline values: CDR1 MRHNA, CDR2 SNTAGT. The CDR3 loop reads CASSDSRVPGNTEAFF.

The chain joins TRBV19 to TRBJ1-1; the TCRdb D gene call, TRBD1, has no DNA to confirm it. CDR3 size: 13 residues. Germline assignment: CDR1 LNHDA and CDR2 SQIVND (reference sequence). CDR3 sequence reads: CASSMGTAIEAFF.

The gene calls are TRBV29-1 and TRBJ1-2; TCRdb calls TRBD1, which cannot be checked without DNA. The CDR3 runs 15 residues. The V gene's germline CDR1 is SQVTM and CDR2 ANQGSEA. The CDR3 loop is CSEVGTGQGDYGYTF.

J is TRBJ1-5 and V is TRBV20-1; the TCRdb D gene call, TRBD1, has no DNA to confirm it. Germline V CDR1 and CDR2: DFQATT, SNEGSKA (reference sequence). The CDR3 is made up of 13 amino acids. CDR3: CSARGGSGQPQHF.

This chain links TRBV29-1 with TRBJ2-7; TCRdb calls TRBD2, which cannot be checked without DNA. Germline V lookup: CDR1 SQVTM, CDR2 ANQGSEA. The CDR3 loop spans 13 amino acids. The CDR3 here is CSALGALSYEQYF.

The chain carries TRBV13 and TRBJ2-5. The CDR3 is made up of 11 amino acids. CDR1 is PRHDT and CDR2 is FYEKMQ in the germline V gene (reference sequence). Here the CDR3 reads CASSLDGAQYF.

V gene TRBV11-2 combines with J gene TRBJ1-5; without DNA, the TCRdb call of TRBD1 cannot be checked. This CDR3 is built from 15 residues. CDR1 is SGHAT, CDR2 FQNNGV, per germline. The CDR3 protein is CASSLAEGQNQPQHF. Looking up the rest from reference TRBV11-2 and TRBJ1-5 gives the full variable domain: EAGVAQSPRYKIIEKRQSVAFWCNPISGHATLYWYQQILGQGPKLLIQFQNNGVVDDSQLPKDRFSAERLKGVDSTLKIQPAKLEDSAVYLCASSLAEGQNQPQHFGDGTRLSIL.

CDR3 loop: CSTWGGQGATEAFF. This chain uses TRBV29-1 with TRBJ1-1; TCRdb gives TRBD1 as the D gene, but with no DNA this cannot be confirmed. CDR3 size: 14 residues. Germline CDR1 SQVTM, CDR2 ANQGSEA.

The CDR3 spells CSVEGGRTEAFF. The rearrangement joins TRBV29-1 to TRBJ1-1; TCRdb's D call of TRBD1 is untestable without DNA. The CDR3 runs to 12 residues. Germline CDR1 SQVTM, CDR2 ANQGSEA.

CDR3 loop: CASSLNLVRGEQFF. The genes are TRBV11-2 and TRBJ2-1. CDR1 is SGHAT and CDR2 is FQNNGV in the germline V gene. This CDR3 has 14 residues.

CDR3 protein: CASRRTPAGDSPLHF. The chain is built from TRBV4-3 and TRBJ1-6. CDR1 and CDR2 from the germline V gene are LGHNA and YSLEER. This CDR3 has 15 residues.

This chain's CDR3 is CASSVVPLSYEQYF. The chain recombines TRBV9 with TRBJ2-7; TCRdb selects TRBD1, and the lack of DNA leaves this call unchecked. The CDR3 sequence is 14 residues long. Germline lookup yields CDR1 SGDLS and CDR2 YYNGEE.

The chain couples TRBV6-1 to TRBJ1-1. The germline gives CDR1 MNHNS, CDR2 SASEGT. The CDR3 contains 15 residues. The CDR3 sequence is CASSEPQPWNTEAFF.

The J gene is TRBJ2-1, the V gene TRBV28; with no DNA, the TCRdb D assignment of TRBD2 cannot be verified. The germline gives CDR1 MDHEN, CDR2 SYDVKM. CDR3 length: 11 residues. CDR3 sequence reads: CATDEQLVQFF.

The gene calls are TRBV20-1 and TRBJ2-7. CDR1 is DFQATT, CDR2 SNEGSKA, per germline (reference sequence). The length of the CDR3 is 15 residues. The CDR3 sequence is CSATTADSPGWEQYF.

The V call is TRBV20-1, the J call TRBJ2-5; no DNA is available, so the TRBD1 call from TCRdb remains unchecked. The CDR3 is 14 residues long. Germline CDR1 and CDR2: DFQATT and SNEGSKA (reference sequence). CDR3 region: CSLRRTGLRETQYF.

The chain recombines TRBV5-1 with TRBJ2-5. Germline V gene sequence: CDR1 SGHRS, CDR2 YFSETQ. This CDR3 contains 14 residues. The CDR3 is CASSLTRVEETQYF.

The V gene is TRBV5-6, the J gene TRBJ1-1. The length of the CDR3 is 13 residues. Germline V gives CDR1 SGHDT, CDR2 YYEEEE. CDR3: CASSLVFLPEAFF.

The J gene is TRBJ1-1, the V gene TRBV29-1; TCRdb gives TRBD1 as the D gene, but with no DNA this cannot be confirmed. This CDR3 is 13 amino acids long. The V gene's germline CDR1 is SQVTM and CDR2 ANQGSEA. CDR3 sequence reads: CSASDRGNTEAFF. Full variable domain (outside the CDR3, taken from reference TRBV29-1 and TRBJ1-1): SAVISQKPSRDICQRGTSLTIQCQVDSQVTMMFWYRQQPGQSLTLIATANQGSEATYESGFVIDKFPISRPNLTFSTLTVSNMSPEDSSIYLCSASDRGNTEAFFGQGTRLTVV.

This chain links TRBV30 with TRBJ2-7. Germline CDR1 and CDR2: GTSNPN and SVGIG (reference sequence). The CDR3 is made up of 11 amino acids. The CDR3 loop is CAWSDPYEQYF.

This chain links TRBV5-1 with TRBJ2-2; TCRdb gives TRBD2 as the D gene, but with no DNA this cannot be confirmed. The CDR3 extends over 18 amino acids. Germline V gene data show CDR1 as SGHRS and CDR2 as YFSETQ. The CDR3 sequence is CASSSDGLAEPYTGELFF.

The chain is built from TRBV6-5 and TRBJ2-3; the TCRdb D gene call, TRBD2, has no DNA to confirm it. Germline V gives CDR1 MNHEY, CDR2 SVGAGI. The CDR3 runs 17 residues. The CDR3 sequence is CASSYAGLAGHTDTQYF.

The chain is built from TRBV6-5 and TRBJ2-7; TCRdb designates TRBD2, a call that cannot be tested without DNA. This CDR3 spans 15 amino acids. Germline V gives CDR1 MNHEY, CDR2 SVGAGI. Here the CDR3 reads CASSYISGAPHEQYF.

The V call is TRBV11-2, the J call TRBJ1-1. This CDR3 comprises 14 residues. Looked up from germline, CDR1 is SGHAT and CDR2 is FQNNGV. CDR3 region: CASSLLHKNTEAFF. Filled out from reference TRBV11-2 and TRBJ1-1, the complete variable domain reads EAGVAQSPRYKIIEKRQSVAFWCNPISGHATLYWYQQILGQGPKLLIQFQNNGVVDDSQLPKDRFSAERLKGVDSTLKIQPAKLEDSAVYLCASSLLHKNTEAFFGQGTRLTVV.

This chain links TRBV27 with TRBJ2-7; absent DNA, TCRdb's TRBD2 call cannot be checked. The CDR3 covers 13 residues. Per the germline V gene, CDR1 is MNHEY and CDR2 is SMNVEV (reference sequence). The CDR3 loop is CASSNGLEAEQYF.

V usage is TRBV7-2 and J usage is TRBJ1-6; TCRdb gives TRBD1 as the D gene, but with no DNA this cannot be confirmed. The CDR3 has 15 residues. From germline, CDR1 is SGHTA and CDR2 FQGNSA. The CDR3 loop is CASSWQGATNSPLHF.

The chain couples TRBV29-1 to TRBJ2-7; TCRdb selects TRBD2, and the lack of DNA leaves this call unchecked. Germline CDR1 and CDR2: SQVTM and ANQGSEA. The CDR3 is 14 amino acids. This chain's CDR3 is CSVELAGSSYEQYF.